Sequencing of this T cell receptor (beta chain) was carried out in a study of blood T cell repertoires in COVID-19. Study-level information: T cells, B-cell-depleted T cells, or PBMCs supplied cDNA or gDNA.

In the original processing: Reference gene primer amplification in the assay estimated nucleated cell counts. This table comes from immunoSEQ multiplex PCR, and its TCRdb copy is limited to in-frame clones, with some not included. The DNA gave D and trimming, while V, J and clone size come from that table. Altogether some 170,000 clones are present, approximately 88% being singletons, with the ten largest covering roughly 1.5%. V lost 0 bases and J 7 bases, leaving 8 bases between the germline ends. Germline CDR1 SGHDT, CDR2 YYEEEE. This CDR3 contains 14 residues. This chain uses TRBV5-6 with TRBJ1-6; D not resolved. This TCR derives from a woman in her 50s with acute or convalescent COVID-19. The specimen sequenced was peripheral blood. CDR3 in amino acids: CASSLDQLNSPLHF. The CDR3, as DNA: TGTGCCAGCAGCTTGGACCAGTTGAATTCACCCCTCCACTTT.